This T cell receptor (beta chain) was sequenced for a study of T cell responses to AZD1222 COVID-19 vaccine (dated by TCRdb to about 2021). With respect to the entire study: AZD1222 recipients given second doses at about 4 weeks or at about 12 weeks were pooled, since spike-specific TCR depth and breadth were not found to differ between the two schedules. TCR sequencing covered 233 trial participants: some 210 given two doses of AZD1222 and approximately 25 given two doses of MenACWY control vaccine. Enrollment into the trials was organized by age into subgroups of 18-55, 56-69 and 70-plus years, and those subgroups contained roughly 150, 30 and 60 TCR-sequenced participants, respectively.

The CDR3 regions of human TCRbeta chains were subjected to immunosequencing. Processing in the source paper ran as follows. TCRs in the repertoires were compared against a reference library of SARS-CoV-2-specific TCRs that had been generated with the MIRA antigen-specificity platform. Breadth meant the fraction of unique TCRs that were SARS-CoV-2-associated, whereas depth meant the fraction of total T cells that were SARS-CoV-2-associated. Using the MIRA data, every spike-specific TCR was mapped to the spike region that the TCR reacted to and assigned to either a CD4 or a CD8 class. Log10-transformed breadth and depth values were compared by one-way ANOVA with Sidak's multiple comparisons tests. In TCRdb, the immuneACCESS table is reduced to in-frame sequences with V and J assigned. These tables do not hold every clone; where another copy was compared, an unresolved V gene accounts for under half, and the others remain unexplained. V and J calls and clone size are as listed in that table; D and trimming were resolved from the DNA. This sample lists 60,000 to 65,000 clones; about four fifths were detected once. The ten most abundant clones make up 7.3% of the sample.

The sample's time point label is to be understood as: baseline before first vaccination. Vaccinee samples were obtained from the UK trials COV001 and COV002, which included a single-blind randomized controlled phase 2/3 trial of AZD1222 (ChAdOx1 nCoV-19) in healthy adults. Trial participant PBMC samples were collected at day 0 and day 28 after the second dose for TCRbeta chain sequencing. On the study overall, not on this receptor specifically: Nearly half of unique spike-specific TCRs reportedly recognized epitopes outside regions mutated in the B.1.351 and B.1.1.7 variants. Participants were mostly white British and included more females than males, and it was suggested by the authors that clonal diversity may have been underestimated. After two AZD1222 doses, spike-specific TCR breadth and depth were significantly higher than at day 0 and than in MenACWY recipients. Because no samples from the day 14 peak response were available, repertoires could be characterized only after the peak T cell response. Conclusions about previously exposed vaccinees are limited because only six or seven AZD1222 recipients were SARS-CoV-2 seropositive at baseline. In the small 56-69-year group, the increase in depth fell short of significance, most likely because of low power. The vaccine-associated CD4 TCRs covered the entire spike protein, and the dominant responses fell in regions 160-218 and 743-854.

As for this clone: The clone's antigen remains unknown. No base quality information exists; no much larger clone differs at one position.

Trimming takes 1 base off V and 4 bases off J; junction bases not matched to a gene: 7. Spanning cysteine to phenylalanine, the CDR3 consists of 16 amino acids. The sequence is cut down to CDR3 DNA, 48 bases in frame from base 1. The germline V gene (reference sequence) specifies MNHEY as CDR1 and SMNVEV as CDR2. This clonotype originated in an adult in good health. This material consisted of peripheral blood, taken on day 0 of AZD1222 vaccination. The sequence is built from TRBV27 and TRBJ2-7; TRBD1 matches 10 bases in the middle. This receptor has the CDR3 CASSLLIDRGRYEQYF. At the DNA level, the sequence is TGTGCCAGCAGTTTATTAATAGACAGGGGGCGATACGAGCAGTACTTC.